These T cell receptor beta chains were read from a single sample in a study of control samples from healthy donors and cancer patients. Data came from immunoSEQ multiplex PCR; TCRdb stores just in-frame clones and leaves some out. This listing includes fewer than 250,000 clones. The sample was blood. The source is a woman in her twenties or thirties in good health. CDR3s include the opening cysteine and the closing phenylalanine or tryptophan. D genes are given only for firm matches.

j_call v_call d_call cdr3_nt cdr3_aa
TRBJ1-1 TRBV6-5 NA TGTGCCAGCACCACCTACAGGACATTGAACACTGAAGCTTTCTTT CASTTYRTLNTEAFF
TRBJ1-1 TRBV19 NA TGTGCCAGTAGTAACAGGGAAATCACTGAAGCTTTCTTT CASSNREITEAFF
TRBJ1-5 TRBV6-5 NA TGTGCCAGCAGCCCCCTTGGGAGCAATCAGCCCCAGCATTTT CASSPLGSNQPQHF
TRBJ1-5 TRBV4-1 NA TGCGCCAGCAGCCAAGGAGCGGGGGATAGCAATCAGCCCCAGCATTTT CASSQGAGDSNQPQHF
TRBJ1-1 TRBV14 NA TGTGCCAGCAGCCAAGTGGGGTTTGTCACTGAAGCTTTCTTT CASSQVGFVTEAFF
TRBJ2-7 TRBV27 NA TGTGCCAGCAGTTCCGGCCGAGCCGAGCAGTACTTC CASSSGRAEQYF
TRBJ1-1 TRBV5-1 NA TGCGCCAGCAGCTTGGGTGCAGGGTGGACTGAAGCTTTCTTT CASSLGAGWTEAFF
TRBJ1-4 TRBV18 NA TGTGCCAGCTCACCGGTACGCTCCCAGAATGAAAAACTGTTTTTT CASSPVRSQNEKLFF
TRBJ2-2 TRBV3-1/TRBV3-2 NA TGTGCCAGCAGCCCACCCCAGGACACCGGGGAGCTGTTTTTT CASSPPQDTGELFF
TRBJ1-5 TRBV3-1/TRBV3-2 NA TGTGCCAGCAGCCAAGATAGGGAGGGAGGACCCCAGCATTTT CASSQDREGGPQHF
TRBJ1-6 TRBV27 TRBD1 TGTGCCAGCAGGGAGAGGGACAGGAGGAATTCACCCCTCCACTTT CASRERDRRNSPLHF
TRBJ1-6 TRBV2 TRBD1 TGTGCCAGCAGCGCCCGGGACAGTAATTCACCCCTCCACTTT CASSARDSNSPLHF
TRBJ1-5 TRBV5-8 TRBD1 TGTGCCAGCAGCTCCGGGACAGGGATTACTCAGCCCCAGCATTTT CASSSGTGITQPQHF
TRBJ2-7 TRBV7-2 NA TGTGCCAGCAGCTCATTCTTACGGGGCCTAAGCTCCTACGAGCAGTACTTC CASSSFLRGLSSYEQYF
TRBJ1-2 TRBV5-1 NA TGCGCCAGCAGCCTGGAGGGCCAGGGCCCCCATGGCTACACCTTC CASSLEGQGPHGYTF
TRBJ1-4 TRBV28 NA TGTGCCAGCAGCCGTTTCGGGGCAGGGGAACGAGAAAAACTGTTTTTT CASSRFGAGEREKLFF
TRBJ1-4 TRBV15 NA TGTGCCACCAGCAGAGATGCTACAGAAAAACTGTTTTTT CATSRDATEKLFF
TRBJ2-7 TRBV7-2 NA TGTGCCAGCAGCTTTTCTCTGGGTTACGAGCAGTACTTC CASSFSLGYEQYF
TRBJ2-4 TRBV11-1 NA TGTGCCAGCAGGCCATCAGGGTATAGCTCCAAAAACATTCAGTACTTC CASRPSGYSSKNIQYF
TRBJ2-7 TRBV5-5 NA TGTGCCAGCAGCCCGACGGGACTTATCTCCTACGAGCAGTACTTC CASSPTGLISYEQYF
TRBJ2-3 TRBV19 NA TGTGCCAGTAGTGAGACACGCTGGGATACGCAGTATTTT CASSETRWDTQYF
TRBJ1-1 TRBV25-1 TRBD1 TGTGCCAGCAGTGACGAGGGACAGGGAAGGACTGAAGCTTTCTTT CASSDEGQGRTEAFF
TRBJ2-3 TRBV4-1 NA TGCGCCAGCAGCCGAAACGGGGATACGCAGTATTTT CASSRNGDTQYF
TRBJ1-1 TRBV2 NA TGTGCCAGCAGTGAAGCAGGAGGTGGGGGTGCCACTGAAGCTTTCTTT CASSEAGGGGATEAFF
TRBJ1-6 TRBV5-1 NA TGCGCCAGCAGCTTGGCGGGGAGGTCACCCCTCCACTTT CASSLAGRSPLHF
TRBJ2-2 TRBV5-1 TRBD2 TGCGCCAGCAGCCCCCTAGCGGGGTCGGGGACCGGGGAGCTGTTTTTT CASSPLAGSGTGELFF
TRBJ2-3 TRBV30 TRBD2 TGTGCCTGGACGGGGGGAGATACGCAGTATTTT CAWTGGDTQYF
TRBJ2-7 TRBV7-8 TRBD1 TGTGCCAGCAGCCAACCCGGGACAGCTGGCGAGCAGTACTTC CASSQPGTAGEQYF
TRBJ1-4 TRBV7-2 NA TGTGCCAGCAGCTTAAGAGCAACTAATGAAAAACTGTTTTTT CASSLRATNEKLFF
TRBJ1-1 TRBV6-5 TRBD1 TGTGCCAGCAGTCATAGACAGGGGACGAACACTGAAGCTTTCTTT CASSHRQGTNTEAFF
TRBJ1-2 TRBV10-1 NA TGCGCCAGCAGTGGTAGGACAGTCTCACCTGGCTACACCTTC CASSGRTVSPGYTF
TRBJ2-7 TRBV4-1 NA TGCGCCAGCAGCTCGACTAGGGGGACCTACGAGCAGTACTTC CASSSTRGTYEQYF
TRBJ2-3 TRBV14 TRBD2 TGTGCCAGCAGCCCCCCCCGGGAGGGCACAGATACGCAGTATTTT CASSPPREGTDTQYF
TRBJ2-4 TRBV27 NA TGTGCCAGCAGTTTTTCCGGGGTGGAAAACATTCAGTACTTC CASSFSGVENIQYF
TRBJ1-4 TRBV4-3 NA TGCGCCAGCAGCCAAATGTGGGCTCAAAATGAAAAACTGTTTTTT CASSQMWAQNEKLFF
TRBJ1-5 TRBV27 TRBD1 TGTGCCAGCAGGTCGACAGGGGGCAATCAGCCCCAGCATTTT CASRSTGGNQPQHF
TRBJ1-1 TRBV5-3 NA TGTGCCAGAAGCTGCCTCCGACAGGCTGAAGCTTTCTTT CARSCLRQAEAFF
TRBJ2-7 TRBV5-8 NA TGTGCCAGCAGCCCTAGGGGAACCTCCTACGAGCAGTACTTC CASSPRGTSYEQYF
TRBJ1-4 TRBV11-1 NA TGTGCCAGCAGCCCCGGGTCCGGAGGGGTTGAAAAACTGTTTTTT CASSPGSGGVEKLFF
TRBJ1-1 TRBV6-5 NA TGTGCCAGCAGTTACTCGCTGGGAGGGGGCACTGAAGCTTTCTTT CASSYSLGGGTEAFF
TRBJ1-1 TRBV4-3 NA TGCGCCAGCAGCCAAGGAGGGTTGGGCACTGAAGCTTTCTTT CASSQGGLGTEAFF
TRBJ1-2 TRBV19 NA TGTGCCAGTAGTGACGACGGGCACTATGGCTACACCTTC CASSDDGHYGYTF
TRBJ1-4 TRBV6-5 TRBD1 TGTGCCAGCAGTCGTGACAGGGTGAATGAAAAACTGTTTTTT CASSRDRVNEKLFF
TRBJ2-7 TRBV19 NA TGTGCCAGTAGTTCCCGACGGCAGGGCTACGAGCAGTACTTC CASSSRRQGYEQYF
TRBJ1-4 TRBV25-1 NA TGTGCCAGCAGTGGGTCCAATGAAAAACTGTTTTTT CASSGSNEKLFF
TRBJ2-2 TRBV9 TRBD2 TGTGCCAGCAGCGTACAATTTAGCGGGTCCGGGGAGCTGTTTTTT CASSVQFSGSGELFF
TRBJ1-5 TRBV28 NA TGTGCCAGCAGTTTAGTAGCCAGCAATCAGCCCCAGCATTTT CASSLVASNQPQHF
TRBJ1-2 TRBV11-2 NA TGTGCCAGCAGCTTCCGACTTGGCTACACCTTC CASSFRLGYTF
TRBJ1-1 TRBV5-4 TRBD1 TGTGCCAGCAGCCATAGCCTGGACAGGAGCGACACTGAAGCTTTCTTT CASSHSLDRSDTEAFF
TRBJ1-2 TRBV30 TRBD1 TGTGCCTGGAGTGCTGAGGACAGGGGGCCGGCGCGAGGCTATGGCTACACCTTC CAWSAEDRGPARGYGYTF
TRBJ1-1 TRBV6-1 NA TGTGCCAGCAGTGAATACGGGGTAGTAAACACTGAAGCTTTCTTT CASSEYGVVNTEAFF
TRBJ2-1 TRBV6-5 NA TGTGCCAGCAGTTACCTGGATAGTAGTGAGCAGTTCTTC CASSYLDSSEQFF
TRBJ1-3 TRBV11-1 NA TGTGCCAGCAGCGTGGGACCCTCTGGAAACACCATATATTTT CASSVGPSGNTIYF
TRBJ2-3 TRBV19 NA TGTGCCAGTAGTATAGCCAATCTCGGGGCAGATACGCAGTATTTT CASSIANLGADTQYF
TRBJ1-2 TRBV12-3/TRBV12-4 NA TGTGCCAGCCTCCGTCCGGGGAACTATGGCTACACCTTC CASLRPGNYGYTF